The TCR beta chain under discussion was sequenced for a study of T cell changes during pregnancy in multiple sclerosis. Profiled with immunoSEQ multiplex PCR; TCRdb holds only in-frame clones, not every one. This sample carries 55,000 to 70,000 clones, 75% to 90% of them seen once, and the ten largest clones take under 2%. The V gene's germline CDR1 is SNHLY and CDR2 FYNNEI. Trimming cost V 6 bases and J 2 bases, with 10 bases left between them. The CDR3 has 13 residues. The sample in question was peripheral blood, obtained after pregnancy. The genes are TRBV2 and TRBJ1-1; no reliable D call. This TCR came from a female donor with multiple sclerosis, enrolled in a pregnancy study. CDR3 sequence (DNA): TGTGCCAGCAGGAGGGAGTCCAACACTGAAGCTTTCTTT. It specifies CASRRESNTEAFF.